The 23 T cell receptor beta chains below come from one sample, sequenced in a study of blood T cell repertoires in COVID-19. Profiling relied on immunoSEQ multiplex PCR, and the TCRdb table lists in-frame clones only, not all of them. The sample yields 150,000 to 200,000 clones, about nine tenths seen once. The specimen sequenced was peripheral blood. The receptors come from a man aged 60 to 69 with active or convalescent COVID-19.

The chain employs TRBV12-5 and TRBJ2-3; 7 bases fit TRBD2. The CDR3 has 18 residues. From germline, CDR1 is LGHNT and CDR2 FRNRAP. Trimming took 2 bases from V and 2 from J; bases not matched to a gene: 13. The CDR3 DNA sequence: TGTGCTAGTGGTTTGCTACACGTGCGGGGGTCGCCCACAGATACGCAGTATTTT. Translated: CASGLLHVRGSPTDTQYF.

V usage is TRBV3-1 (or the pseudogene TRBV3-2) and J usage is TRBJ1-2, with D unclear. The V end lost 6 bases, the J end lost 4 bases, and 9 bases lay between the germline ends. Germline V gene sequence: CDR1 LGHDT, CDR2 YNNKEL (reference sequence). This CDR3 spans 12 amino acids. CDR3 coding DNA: TGTGCCAGCAGTCGCGACTTCTATGGCTACACCTTC. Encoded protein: CASSRDFYGYTF.

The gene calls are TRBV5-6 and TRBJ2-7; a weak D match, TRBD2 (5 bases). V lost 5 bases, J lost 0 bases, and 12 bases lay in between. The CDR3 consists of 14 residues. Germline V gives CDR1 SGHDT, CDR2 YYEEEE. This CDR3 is CASSPTGNSYEQYF. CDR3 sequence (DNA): TGTGCCAGCAGTCCGACCGGGAACTCCTACGAGCAGTACTTC.

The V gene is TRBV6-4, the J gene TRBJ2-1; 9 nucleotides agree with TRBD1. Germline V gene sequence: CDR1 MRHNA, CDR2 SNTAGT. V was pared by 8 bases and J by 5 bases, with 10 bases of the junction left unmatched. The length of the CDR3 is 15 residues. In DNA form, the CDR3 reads TGTGCCAGCCGAAACACAGGGGGCGCGCACAATGAGCAGTTCTTC. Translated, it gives CASRNTGGAHNEQFF.

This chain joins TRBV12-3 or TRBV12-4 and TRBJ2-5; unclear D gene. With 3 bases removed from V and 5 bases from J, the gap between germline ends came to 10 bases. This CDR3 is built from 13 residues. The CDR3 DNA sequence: TGTGCCAGCAGTTTCACGGTGCGGGAGACCCAGTACTTC. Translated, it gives CASSFTVRETQYF.

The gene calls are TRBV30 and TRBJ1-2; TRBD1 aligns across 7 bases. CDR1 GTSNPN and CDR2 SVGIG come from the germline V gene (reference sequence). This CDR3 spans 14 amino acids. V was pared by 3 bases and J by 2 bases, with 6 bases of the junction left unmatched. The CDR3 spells CAWSLQGGNYGYTF. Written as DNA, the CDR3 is TGTGCCTGGAGCCTCCAGGGGGGAAACTATGGCTACACCTTC. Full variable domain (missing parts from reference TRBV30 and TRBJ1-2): SQTIHQWPATLVQPVGSPLSLECTVEGTSNPNLYWYRQAAGRGLQLLFYSVGIGQISSEVPQNLSASRPQDRQFILSSKKLLLSDSGFYLCAWSLQGGNYGYTFGSGTRLTVV.

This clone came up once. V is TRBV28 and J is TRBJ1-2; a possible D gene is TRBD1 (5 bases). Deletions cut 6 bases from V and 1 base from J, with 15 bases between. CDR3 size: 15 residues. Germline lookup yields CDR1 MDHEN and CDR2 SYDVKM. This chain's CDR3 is CASRPTGGNNYGYTF. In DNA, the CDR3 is TGTGCCAGCAGACCTACGGGGGGAAATAACTATGGCTACACCTTC.

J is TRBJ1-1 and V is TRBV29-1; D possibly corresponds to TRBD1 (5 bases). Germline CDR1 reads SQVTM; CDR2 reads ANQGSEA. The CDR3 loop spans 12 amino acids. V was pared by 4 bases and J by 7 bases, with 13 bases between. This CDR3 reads CSVASRELEAFF. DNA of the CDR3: TGCAGCGTTGCCTCCAGGGAACTTGAAGCTTTCTTT.

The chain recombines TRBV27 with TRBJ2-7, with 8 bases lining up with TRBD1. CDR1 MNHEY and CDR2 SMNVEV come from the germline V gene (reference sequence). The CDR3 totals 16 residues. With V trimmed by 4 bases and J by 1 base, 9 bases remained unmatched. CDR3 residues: CASSWGPGQESYEQYF. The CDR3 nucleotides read TGTGCCAGCAGTTGGGGACCGGGACAGGAATCCTACGAGCAGTACTTC.

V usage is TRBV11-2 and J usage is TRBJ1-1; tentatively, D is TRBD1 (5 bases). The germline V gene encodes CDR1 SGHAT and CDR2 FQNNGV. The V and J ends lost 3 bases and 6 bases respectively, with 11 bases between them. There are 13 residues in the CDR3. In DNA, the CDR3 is TGTGCCAGCAGCTTTGGAAGGGGCGCTGAAGCTTTCTTT. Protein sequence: CASSFGRGAEAFF.

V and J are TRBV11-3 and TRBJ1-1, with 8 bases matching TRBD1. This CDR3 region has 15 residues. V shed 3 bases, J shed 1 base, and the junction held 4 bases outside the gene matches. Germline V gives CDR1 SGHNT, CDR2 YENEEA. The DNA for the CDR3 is TGTGCCAGCAGCTTCGCCGGGACAGGGAACACTGAAGCTTTCTTT. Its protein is CASSFAGTGNTEAFF.

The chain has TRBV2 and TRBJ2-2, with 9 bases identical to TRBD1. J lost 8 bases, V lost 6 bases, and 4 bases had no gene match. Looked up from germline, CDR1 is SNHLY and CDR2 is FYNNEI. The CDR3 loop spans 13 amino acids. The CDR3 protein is CASRTGGRGELFF. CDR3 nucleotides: TGTGCCAGCAGGACAGGGGGAAGGGGGGAGCTGTTTTTT.

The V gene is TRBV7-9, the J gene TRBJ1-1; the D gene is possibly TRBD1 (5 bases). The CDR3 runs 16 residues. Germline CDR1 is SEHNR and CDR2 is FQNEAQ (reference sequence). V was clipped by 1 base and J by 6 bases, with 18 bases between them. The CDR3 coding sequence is TGTGCCAGCAGCTTAGGACTCAGGGTAAGGGCTTCTGAAGCTTTCTTT. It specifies CASSLGLRVRASEAFF.

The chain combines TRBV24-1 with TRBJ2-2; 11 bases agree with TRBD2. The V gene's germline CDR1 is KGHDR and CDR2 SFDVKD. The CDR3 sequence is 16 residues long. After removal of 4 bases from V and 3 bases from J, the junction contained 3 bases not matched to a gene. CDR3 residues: CATSDSGLADTGELFF. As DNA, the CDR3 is TGTGCCACCAGTGACTCGGGACTAGCGGACACCGGGGAGCTGTTTTTT.

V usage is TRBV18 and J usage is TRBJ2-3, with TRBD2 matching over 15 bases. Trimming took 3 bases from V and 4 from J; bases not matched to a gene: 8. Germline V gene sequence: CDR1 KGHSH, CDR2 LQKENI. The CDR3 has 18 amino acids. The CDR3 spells CASSPPGLAGGLADTQYF. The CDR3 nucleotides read TGTGCCAGCTCACCCCCGGGACTAGCGGGGGGTTTGGCAGATACGCAGTATTTT.

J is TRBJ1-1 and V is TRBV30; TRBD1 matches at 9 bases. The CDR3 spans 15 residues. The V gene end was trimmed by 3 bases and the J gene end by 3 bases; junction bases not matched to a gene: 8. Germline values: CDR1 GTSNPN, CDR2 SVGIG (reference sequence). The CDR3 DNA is TGTGCCTGGAGCCACAGGGGGCGAAAAGACACTGAAGCTTTCTTT. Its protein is CAWSHRGRKDTEAFF.

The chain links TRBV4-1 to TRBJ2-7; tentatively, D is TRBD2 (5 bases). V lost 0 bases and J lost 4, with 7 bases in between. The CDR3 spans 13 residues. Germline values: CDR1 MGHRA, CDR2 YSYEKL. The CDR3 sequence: CASSQERGYEQYF. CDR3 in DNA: TGCGCCAGCAGCCAAGAACGGGGTTACGAGCAGTACTTC.

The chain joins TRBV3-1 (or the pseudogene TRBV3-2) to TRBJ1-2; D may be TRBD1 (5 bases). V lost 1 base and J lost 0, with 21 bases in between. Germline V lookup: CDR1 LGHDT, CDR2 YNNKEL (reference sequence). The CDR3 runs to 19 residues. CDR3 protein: CASSQVSSYWGEANYGYTF. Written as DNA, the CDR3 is TGTGCCAGCAGCCAAGTGTCTTCCTACTGGGGGGAAGCTAACTATGGCTACACCTTC.

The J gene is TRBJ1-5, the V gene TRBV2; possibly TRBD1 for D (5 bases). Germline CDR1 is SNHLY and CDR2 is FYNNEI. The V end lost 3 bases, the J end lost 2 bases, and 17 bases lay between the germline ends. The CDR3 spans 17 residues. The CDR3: CASSDRTPPRGNQPQHF. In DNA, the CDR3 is TGTGCCAGCAGTGATCGGACACCCCCGAGAGGCAATCAGCCCCAGCATTTT.

CDR3 bases: TGTGCCATCAGTGACCCGCGGGAACAACAGCCCCAGCATTTT. As protein: CAISDPREQQPQHF. The chain links TRBV10-3 to TRBJ1-5; D gene ambiguous. This CDR3 region has 14 residues. In germline, CDR1 is ENHRY, CDR2 SYGVKD. V lost 3 bases and J lost 7, with 13 bases in between.

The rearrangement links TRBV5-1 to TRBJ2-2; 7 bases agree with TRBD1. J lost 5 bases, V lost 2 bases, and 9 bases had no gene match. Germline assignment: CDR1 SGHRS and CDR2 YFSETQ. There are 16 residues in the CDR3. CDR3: CASSFPRDRQTGELFF. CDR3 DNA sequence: TGCGCCAGCAGCTTCCCCCGGGACAGACAAACCGGGGAGCTGTTTTTT.

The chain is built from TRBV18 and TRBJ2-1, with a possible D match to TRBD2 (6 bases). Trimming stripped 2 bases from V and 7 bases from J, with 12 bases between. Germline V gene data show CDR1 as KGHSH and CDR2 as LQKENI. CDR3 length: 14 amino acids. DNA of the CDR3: TGTGCCAGCTCACCAGGGTCGCGGGAAAATGAGCAGTTCTTC. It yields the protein CASSPGSRENEQFF. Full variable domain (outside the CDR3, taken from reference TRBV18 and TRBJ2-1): NAGVMQNPRHLVRRRGQEARLRCSPMKGHSHVYWYRQLPEEGLKFMVYLQKENIIDESGMPKERFSAEFPKEGPSILRIQQVVRGDSAAYFCASSPGSRENEQFFGPGTRLTVL.

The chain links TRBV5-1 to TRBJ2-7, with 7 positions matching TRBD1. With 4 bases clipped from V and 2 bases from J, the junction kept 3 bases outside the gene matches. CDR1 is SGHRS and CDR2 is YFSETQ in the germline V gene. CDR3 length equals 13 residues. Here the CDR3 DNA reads TGCGCCAGCAGCGTGGGACAGACCTACGAGCAGTACTTC. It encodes CASSVGQTYEQYF.